A single sample gave rise to the 6 T cell receptor beta chains below, sequenced in a study of T cell repertoires in cytomegalovirus infection. TCRdb reprocessed the reads via MiXCR and lists one record per CDR3 protein. The sample lists approximately 180,000 distinct CDR3 sequences; about a sixth were seen once. The sample taken for sequencing was CD8+ T cells from PBMCs. These receptors were obtained from a human donor in good health (CMV status not recorded). Some clones in this sample may be carry-over from other donors' samples.

CDR3: CASSYSGDGNIQYF. The DNA of the CDR3 is TGTGCCAGCAGTTACTCCGGGGACGGAAACATTCAGTACTTC. V gene TRBV6-8 combines with J gene TRBJ2-4; either TRBD1 or TRBD2 may supply D (5 bases each). Germline V CDR1 and CDR2: MNHGY, SAAAGT. The V and J ends lost 0 bases and 6 bases respectively, with 9 bases between them. CDR3 length equals 14 residues.

V and J are TRBV5-5 and TRBJ1-4; D is undetermined. The CDR3 length is 12 residues. Germline CDR1 reads SGHKS; CDR2 reads YYEKEE (reference sequence). The V and J ends lost 1 base and 13 bases respectively, with 11 bases between them. The CDR3 coding sequence is TGTGCCAGCAGCTTGAAGCGTACATTACTGTTTTTT. This codes for CASSLKRTLLFF.

This clonotype was counted between two and nine times. V gene TRBV7-2 combines with J gene TRBJ2-5; 9 bases match TRBD1. Germline CDR1 and CDR2: SGHTA and FQGNSA. This CDR3 comprises 15 residues. J lost 5 bases, V lost 7 bases, and 11 bases had no gene match. CDR3 protein: CASTVGQGLWETQYF. As DNA, the CDR3 is TGTGCCAGCACCGTGGGACAGGGACTATGGGAGACCCAGTACTTC.

The chain uses TRBV12-3 or TRBV12-4 and TRBJ2-1, with 7 bases fitting TRBD1. The CDR3 runs to 16 residues. V shed 6 bases, J shed 4 bases, and the junction held 12 bases outside the gene matches. CDR3 nucleotides: TGTGCCAGCAGGTCCGACCCCAAGACAGGGTACAATGAGCAGTTCTTC. This gives the protein CASRSDPKTGYNEQFF.

The chain uses TRBV6-5 and TRBJ2-5, with D tentatively TRBD1 (6 bases). Germline V gene sequence: CDR1 MNHEY, CDR2 SVGAGI. The germline V and J ends were trimmed by 6 bases and 1 base, with 15 bases remaining between them. This CDR3 has 15 amino acids. The CDR3 region is CASSLRDNFQETQYF. In DNA, the CDR3 is TGTGCCAGCAGCCTCCGGGACAACTTCCAAGAGACCCAGTACTTC.

The chain joins TRBV6-2 or TRBV6-3 to TRBJ2-7, with TRBD1 identical over 7 bases. Trimming at V came to 4 bases and at J to 0 bases, leaving 9 bases not matched to a gene. Germline loops: CDR1 MNHEY, CDR2 SVGEGT. The CDR3 extends over 16 amino acids. The CDR3 bases are TGTGCCAGCAGTTCCAAGTTCGGGACAGTCTCCTACGAGCAGTACTTC. Protein product: CASSSKFGTVSYEQYF.